These 19 T cell receptor beta chains came from one sample sequenced in a study of vaccination and CD4 T cells after COVID-19. No antigens are known for them. The treatment was: roughly ten-day PBMC culture with coronavirus spike peptide pools or control peptides (ViraFEST assay). The assay that was used to sequence DNA from cultured CD4+ T cells was the Oncomine TCR Beta short-read assay. TCRdb itself ran the PCR reads through MiXCR, one entry per CDR3 protein. The data show roughly 20,000 distinct CDR3 sequences, with about 43% seen just once and 2.5% to 3.5% held by the top ten. Here the sequenced sample was CD4+ T cells from blood, cultured in vitro, taken after SARS-CoV-2 vaccination. These receptors were collected from a human donor who had recovered from COVID-19.

The chain carries TRBV2 and TRBJ1-2; possibly TRBD1 for D (5 bases). The CDR3 extends over 14 amino acids. CDR1 is SNHLY, CDR2 FYNNEI, per germline. Trimming left V 2 bases short and J 8 bases short, with 15 bases between. The CDR3 coding sequence is TGTGCCAGCAGTGAAAGCCTCGGGGCCTGGGGCTACACCTTC. This sequence encodes CASSESLGAWGYTF.

This clonotype was recorded once. The chain couples TRBV19 to TRBJ1-1, with D possibly matching TRBD1 (6 bases). The CDR3 is 14 amino acids. Germline V gives CDR1 LNHDA, CDR2 SQIVND (reference sequence). With 9 bases removed from V and 7 bases from J, the gap between germline ends came to 21 bases. CDR3 in DNA: TGTGCCAGCACAACACCGGCGGGGACAAATGAAGCTTTCTTT. Translated: CASTTPAGTNEAFF.

This clonotype occurred a few times. J is TRBJ1-5 and V is TRBV6-1, with D uncertain. V shed 4 bases and J shed 6 bases, with 10 bases lying between them. From germline, CDR1 is MNHNS and CDR2 SASEGT. This CDR3 has 13 amino acids. The CDR3 bases are TGTGCCAGCAGTGTAGAGGTCCGTCAGCCCCAGCATTTT. It encodes CASSVEVRQPQHF.

The gene calls are TRBV20-1 and TRBJ2-7; D possibly matches TRBD1 or TRBD2 (6 bases each). The CDR3 extends over 13 amino acids. With 5 bases removed from V and 2 bases from J, the gap between germline ends came to 13 bases. Germline V gene lookup returns CDR1 DFQATT and CDR2 SNEGSKA (reference sequence). The CDR3 protein is CSAATRGTYEQYF. The CDR3 bases are TGCAGTGCTGCGACTAGGGGGACCTACGAGCAGTACTTC.

This chain joins TRBV19 and TRBJ1-5; TRBD1 agrees at 9 bases. V was clipped by 5 bases and J by 3 bases; unmatched bases: 11. Per germline, CDR1 LNHDA and CDR2 SQIVND (reference sequence). CDR3 size: 17 residues. The CDR3 loop reads CASSSSPGTGLNQPQHF. The CDR3 DNA is TGTGCCAGTAGTTCTAGCCCCGGGACAGGGCTCAATCAGCCCCAGCATTTT.

The chain combines TRBV6-2 or TRBV6-3 with TRBJ1-1; 10 bases match TRBD1. Germline V gives CDR1 MNHEY, CDR2 SVGEGT. J was trimmed by 6 bases and V by 5 bases; bases with no gene match: 9. This CDR3 is 15 amino acids long. The CDR3 nucleotides are TGTGCCAGCAGTCACGCCTCCGGGACAGGGGCTGAAGCTTTCTTT. Encoded protein: CASSHASGTGAEAFF.

This clonotype came up a few times. The chain carries TRBV19 and TRBJ2-3; tentative D call: TRBD2 (6 bases). CDR1 is LNHDA and CDR2 is SQIVND in the germline V gene (reference sequence). CDR3 size: 15 residues. The V gene lost 9 bases and the J gene lost 0 bases, with 16 bases spanning the gap. In nucleotides, the CDR3 is TGTGCCAGCGCAGTAGGAGGGATTAGCACAGATACGCAGTATTTT. Residues: CASAVGGISTDTQYF. Full variable domain (missing parts from reference TRBV19 and TRBJ2-3): DGGITQSPKYLFRKEGQNVTLSCEQNLNHDAMYWYRQDPGQGLRLIYYSQIVNDFQKGDIAEGYSVSREKKESFPLTVTSAQKNPTAFYLCASAVGGISTDTQYFGPGTRLTVL.

J is TRBJ2-1 and V is TRBV7-3, with 9 nucleotides matching TRBD2. V was pared by 3 bases and J by 9 bases, with 9 bases of the junction left unmatched. The CDR3 loop spans 15 amino acids. In germline, CDR1 is SGHTA, CDR2 FQGTGA. The DNA of the CDR3 is TGTGCCAGCAGCTTGGGGACTAGCAGGGACCGTGAGCAGTTCTTC. As protein: CASSLGTSRDREQFF.

The genes are TRBV6-2 or TRBV6-3 and TRBJ2-3; D not resolved. CDR1 is MNHEY, CDR2 SVGEGT, per germline. The CDR3 spans 13 residues. V was clipped by 2 bases and J by 5 bases, with 8 bases between them. The CDR3 region is CASSYTPGDTQYF. CDR3 DNA sequence: TGTGCCAGCAGTTACACCCCGGGAGATACGCAGTATTTT.

The J gene is TRBJ2-3, the V gene TRBV20-1; 14 bases fit TRBD2. CDR3 size: 16 residues. Germline V lookup: CDR1 DFQATT, CDR2 SNEGSKA (reference sequence). J lost 2 bases, V lost 1 base, and 2 bases had no gene match. CDR3 coding DNA: TGCAGTGCTAGAGGACTAGCGGGGGGGCACACAGATACGCAGTATTTT. Translation gives CSARGLAGGHTDTQYF.

J is TRBJ2-1 and V is TRBV20-1; TRBD2 matches at 9 bases. Per the germline V gene, CDR1 is DFQATT and CDR2 is SNEGSKA (reference sequence). The CDR3 extends over 15 amino acids. With 3 bases clipped from V and 5 bases from J, the junction kept 8 bases outside the gene matches. In DNA, the CDR3 is TGCAGTGCTAGTTCGAGGCTAGCGGGAAACAATGAGCAGTTCTTC. Translation: CSASSRLAGNNEQFF.

This sequence joins TRBV20-1 and TRBJ1-2; D not resolved. The V end was cut by 0 bases, the J end by 2 bases, with 13 bases between. The germline V gene has CDR1 DFQATT and CDR2 SNEGSKA (reference sequence). The CDR3 contains 15 residues. CDR3 sequence: CSAREGSRMNYGYTF. CDR3 DNA: TGCAGTGCTAGAGAAGGCAGCCGAATGAACTATGGCTACACCTTC.

Turning to this clonotype: One junction end disagrees with the germline gene, perhaps due to a read error. V is TRBV15 and J is TRBJ1-4, with D tentatively TRBD1 (5 bases). This CDR3 comprises 13 residues. In germline, CDR1 is LNHNV, CDR2 YYDKDF (reference sequence). The CDR3 DNA is TGTGCCACCCGGGACGGGGCGGGTGAAAAACTTTTTTTT. Amino acids: CATRDGAGEKLFF.

This clonotype was seen only a few times. The chain carries TRBV6-1 and TRBJ2-5; a weak D match, TRBD2 (5 bases). From germline, CDR1 is MNHNS and CDR2 SASEGT. Deletions cut 6 bases from V and 1 base from J, with 9 bases between. CDR3 length: 13 amino acids. CDR3 region: CASSRGIQETQYF. The CDR3 coding sequence is TGTGCCAGCAGCCGGGGAATCCAAGAGACCCAGTACTTC.

This clonotype was seen only a few times. The rearrangement joins TRBV6-5 to TRBJ2-2; possible D gene TRBD2, 6 bases. The length of the CDR3 is 16 residues. The germline CDR1 and CDR2 sequences are MNHEY and SVGAGI. V was shortened by 4 bases and J by 7 bases, with 19 bases between the two germline ends. CDR3 in amino acids: CASSSPRRERGGELFF. In nucleotides, the CDR3 is TGTGCCAGCAGTTCTCCTAGGAGGGAGAGGGGCGGGGAGCTGTTTTTT.

This clonotype was counted a few times. The V gene is TRBV12-3 or TRBV12-4, the J gene TRBJ1-6, with 8 bases that match TRBD1. The CDR3 length is 15 residues. J lost 6 bases, V lost 7 bases, and 8 bases had no gene match. CDR3 nucleotides: TGTGCCAGCACGACAGGGGTATTACTTAATTCACCCCTCCACTTT. This translates into CASTTGVLLNSPLHF.

The rearrangement uses TRBV7-2 and TRBJ1-2, with D perhaps matching TRBD1 (5 bases). Per germline, CDR1 SGHTA and CDR2 FQGNSA. The CDR3 is made up of 15 amino acids. The ends were cut back, 5 bases at V and 1 base at J, with 14 bases in the middle. The CDR3 DNA sequence: TGTGCCAGCAGCGCCTTTGGCAGGGTTAACTATGGCTACACCTTC. Encoded protein: CASSAFGRVNYGYTF. Drawing the rest from reference TRBV7-2 and TRBJ1-2, the complete variable domain is GAGVSQSPSNKVTEKGKDVELRCDPISGHTALYWYRQSLGQGLEFLIYFQGNSAPDKSGLPSDRFSAERTGGSVSTLTIQRTQQEDSAVYLCASSAFGRVNYGYTFGSGTRLTVV.

This chain joins TRBV12-3 or TRBV12-4 and TRBJ1-1, with D perhaps matching TRBD1 (6 bases). V lost 8 bases to trimming and J lost 3 bases, with 10 bases between them. There are 12 residues in the CDR3. The DNA for the CDR3 is TGTGCCAGCGGGGGCCGAGACACTGAAGCTTTCTTT. This sequence encodes CASGGRDTEAFF.

The V gene is TRBV6-5, the J gene TRBJ2-7, with TRBD2 matching over 9 bases. Germline CDR1 MNHEY, CDR2 SVGAGI. The CDR3 runs to 17 residues. J was trimmed by 7 bases and V by 2 bases; bases with no gene match: 15. The CDR3 DNA sequence: TGTGCCAGCAGTTACGGAGGTCTAGCGGGGAGAAGAGATGAGCAGTACTTC. Translated, it gives CASSYGGLAGRRDEQYF.